This is a list of T cell receptor beta chains from one sample in a study of blood T cell repertoires in COVID-19. Measured with immunoSEQ multiplex PCR; TCRdb has only the in-frame clones, and not every one. Of some 72,000 clones listed, about 89% are singletons. The sequencing sample was made of peripheral blood. These receptors were collected from a man aged 60-69 years with acute or convalescent COVID-19. Both conserved end residues are part of each CDR3. Each record gives: D gene, clone size, V gene, J gene, CDR3 DNA, CDR3 protein. D genes are given only for firm matches. For some rows the clone size is stated as once, few or many, or as a class when expanded; others skip it.

>-|few|TRBV24-1|TRBJ1-5
TGTGCCACCAGTGATAGTTACACCAGGGTGGGTCAGCCCCAGCATTTT
CATSDSYTRVGQPQHF
>-|-|TRBV21-1|TRBJ2-5
TGTGCCAGCCGGGACACCATCCAAGAGACCCAGTACTTC
CASRDTIQETQYF
>TRBD2|-|TRBV7-9|TRBJ2-1
TGTGCCAGCAAACTAGCGGGAGGGCCTCCCAATGAGCAGTTCTTC
CASKLAGGPPNEQFF
>-|-|TRBV29-1|TRBJ1-1
TGCAGCGTTTTAGCCCGTTCGAACACTGAAGCTTTCTTT
CSVLARSNTEAFF
>-|-|TRBV6-1|TRBJ1-4
TGTGCCAGCAGTGAATACGGCAGGGATGAAAAACTGTTTTTT
CASSEYGRDEKLFF
>-|once|TRBV20-1|TRBJ2-5
TGCAGTGCTAGTCAGGGGTGGAGAGAGACCCAGTACTTC
CSASQGWRETQYF
>TRBD2|-|TRBV7-3|TRBJ2-3
TGTGCCAGCAGCTTAGGGGGGGAGACCGGGACGCAGTATTTT
CASSLGGETGTQYF
>-|-|TRBV19|TRBJ1-1
TGTGCCAGTAGTTGGGTTTGGGGCCCGAACACTGAAGCTTTCTTT
CASSWVWGPNTEAFF
>-|-|TRBV4-1|TRBJ1-1
TGCGCCAGCAGCCACCCGGACAGTTTGAACACTGAAGCTTTCTTT
CASSHPDSLNTEAFF
>-|-|TRBV2|TRBJ2-5
TGTGCCAGTCGATTCTACCGGGACACCCAAGAGACCCAGTACTTC
CASRFYRDTQETQYF
>TRBD1|-|TRBV5-6|TRBJ1-1
TGTGCCAGCAGCTTTCGGACAGGGCACATGAACACTGAAGCTTTCTTT
CASSFRTGHMNTEAFF
>TRBD2|-|TRBV7-3|TRBJ2-5
TGTGCCAGCAGCCCCGGGACTAGCGGTTCGCGGACCCAGTACTTC
CASSPGTSGSRTQYF
>TRBD2|-|TRBV9|TRBJ2-7
TGTGCCAGCAGCGCGGGGGTGGGCGGGAGCTACGAGCAGTACTTC
CASSAGVGGSYEQYF
>-|-|TRBV3-1/TRBV3-2|TRBJ2-7
TGTGCCAGCAGCCAAGGGGTCCGGGTCTACGAGCAGTACTTC
CASSQGVRVYEQYF
>TRBD2|-|TRBV19|TRBJ2-7
TGTGCCAGTAGTGAAAGCGGGAACTCCTACGAGCAGTACTTC
CASSESGNSYEQYF
>-|-|TRBV27|TRBJ1-6
TGTGCCAGCAGTCCCCTCGGGGTTACTAATTCACCCCTCCACTTT
CASSPLGVTNSPLHF
>TRBD1|-|TRBV5-6|TRBJ2-1
TGTGCCAGCAGCTTGGGAGGGGGGACAGGGGAGTTCTTC
CASSLGGGTGEFF
>-|few|TRBV6-1|TRBJ2-7
TGTGCCAGCAGTGATACAGGAAGGGGAACAAACTCCTACGAGCAGTACTTC
CASSDTGRGTNSYEQYF
>-|-|TRBV5-1|TRBJ2-3
TGCGCCAGCAGCAGATTGACGTGGGAGAATGGAGATACGCAGTATTTT
CASSRLTWENGDTQYF
>-|-|TRBV15|TRBJ1-5
TGTGCCACCAGTCCGGGGGGGGGACAGCCCCAGCATTTT
CATSPGGGQPQHF
>TRBD1|-|TRBV19|TRBJ2-7
TGTGCCAGTAGTGCCGGGACAGGATACTACGAGCAGTACTTC
CASSAGTGYYEQYF
>TRBD1|-|TRBV19|TRBJ2-7
TGTGCCACATCACCGGGACAGGGATGGTACGAGCAGTACTTC
CATSPGQGWYEQYF
>-|few|TRBV7-8|TRBJ1-5
TGTGCCAGCAGGGCCCGGGGCAGGGAGGTCAATCAGCCCCAGCATTTT
CASRARGREVNQPQHF
>-|-|TRBV7-2|TRBJ2-3
TGTGCCAGCGCCGGCTCCGGGATTAGCACAGATACGCAGTATTTT
CASAGSGISTDTQYF
>-|-|TRBV7-9|TRBJ2-2
TGTGCCAGCAGCCCAGCCGGGGGGCGAACCGGGGAGCTGTTTTTT
CASSPAGGRTGELFF
>TRBD1|-|TRBV6-4|TRBJ1-1
TGTGCCAGCAGTCCAACACAGGGGGGCACTGAAGCTTTCTTT
CASSPTQGGTEAFF
>TRBD2|-|TRBV24-1|TRBJ2-1
TGTGCCACCAGTGGGACTAGCGGGAGCTATGAGCAGTTCTTC
CATSGTSGSYEQFF
>TRBD1|-|TRBV12-3/TRBV12-4|TRBJ1-2
TGTGCCAGCAGTTTAGCCCAACAGGGGGCGGAGACCTTC
CASSLAQQGAETF
>TRBD1|-|TRBV30|TRBJ2-7
TGTGCCTGGAGTGTAGCAGGGGGCGCAACCTACGAGCAGTACTTC
CAWSVAGGATYEQYF
>-|-|TRBV6-5|TRBJ1-6
TGTGCCACCGCCGGCGGTTCACCCCTCCACTTT
CATAGGSPLHF
>-|-|TRBV27|TRBJ2-2
TGTGCCAGCAGGCCAGGGCAGAACACCGGGGAGCTGTTTTTT
CASRPGQNTGELFF